This record covers a single T cell receptor (beta chain). These data come from a study of blood T cell repertoires in COVID-19. Whole-study context: Some COVID-19 samples were acute and others convalescent; all came from the United States, Italy and Spain. T cells, B-cell-depleted T cells, or PBMCs supplied cDNA or gDNA.

Methods used by the authors: Quantification of nucleated cells was approximated via reference gene primer amplification. TCRdb's table, derived via immunoSEQ multiplex PCR, lists solely in-frame clones and lacks some. Clonal size and the V and J genes are those of that table, whereas D and trimming came from the DNA. The table lists approximately 120,000 clones, roughly 75% of them singletons. CDR1 and CDR2 from the germline V gene are MDHEN and SYDVKM. Trimming cost V 5 bases and J 9 bases, with 20 bases left between them. The CDR3 is 14 amino acids. J is TRBJ2-7 and V is TRBV28; D is uncertain. The sample taken for sequencing was peripheral blood. The clonotype originates from a human donor in a cohort sampled during active or convalescent COVID-19. This CDR3 is CASSTPQARSGQYF. The CDR3, as DNA: TGTGCCAGCAGTACACCCCAGGCGCGATCCGGGCAGTACTTC. Complete variable domain (other parts from reference TRBV28 and TRBJ2-7): DVKVTQSSRYLVKRTGEKVFLECVQDMDHENMFWYRQDPGLGLRLIYFSYDVKMKEKGDIPEGYSVSREKKERFSLILESASTNQTSMYLCASSTPQARSGQYFGPGTRLTVT.